Each of the 31 T cell receptor beta chains below was sequenced from the same sample in a study of regulatory T cells in long-lasting Graves disease. Assembly of TCR beta libraries relied on iRepertoire HTBI primers together with Arm-PCR of CDR3 regions. TCRdb re-derived calls from the multiplex PCR reads in MiXCR, one entry per CDR3 protein. The repertoire consists of over 500,000 distinct CDR3 sequences, with approximately 15% occurring once and the leading ten covering more than 15%. The time point was: newly diagnosed GD, antithyroid drugs for less than 3 months. RNA from PBMCs was the source of the TCR library. This sample also belongs to another study, concerning T cells in Graves' hyperthyroidism and ophthalmopathy.

The starting material was peripheral blood mononuclear cells (PBMCs), obtained at new diagnosis, from a patient treated with antithyroid drugs. The receptors come from a woman in her 30s with Graves disease.

This chain joins TRBV20-1 and TRBJ2-7; 9 nucleotides align to TRBD2. Germline V gene sequence: CDR1 DFQATT, CDR2 SNEGSKA (reference sequence). V was pared by 4 bases and J by 6 bases, with 13 bases of the junction left unmatched. This CDR3 spans 15 amino acids. The CDR3 protein is CSATDFSGSSSEQYF. The CDR3 DNA sequence: TGCAGTGCTACCGACTTTAGCGGGAGTAGCAGCGAGCAGTACTTC.

This clonotype has a count of ten or more. This CDR3 reads CASNPTGGNQPQHF. CDR3 in DNA: TGTGCCAGTAATCCCACGGGGGGCAATCAGCCCCAGCATTTT. The chain joins TRBV19 to TRBJ1-5; D may be TRBD1 (5 bases). Per the germline V gene, CDR1 is LNHDA and CDR2 is SQIVND (reference sequence). V gave up 7 bases and J gave up 2 bases, with 12 bases separating them. The CDR3 is 14 amino acids.

The table lists this clonotype with many counts. This chain uses TRBV7-2 with TRBJ2-2; 7 bases fit TRBD1. After removal of 3 bases from V and 2 bases from J, the junction contained 6 bases not matched to a gene. Germline V gene sequence: CDR1 SGHTA, CDR2 FQGNSA. CDR3 length: 16 amino acids. CDR3 in DNA: TGTGCCAGCAGCTTCGGACAGGACCTTAACACCGGGGAGCTGTTTTTT. Residues: CASSFGQDLNTGELFF.

This rearrangement joins TRBV18 to TRBJ2-1; 9 bases line up with TRBD2. CDR3 length: 15 residues. V lost 3 bases to trimming and J lost 6 bases; unmatched junction nucleotides: 6. Germline CDR1 KGHSH, CDR2 LQKENI. This CDR3 reads CASSPIAGEFNEQFF. The CDR3 DNA reads TGTGCCAGCTCACCCATAGCGGGAGAGTTCAATGAGCAGTTCTTC.

The gene calls are TRBV5-1 and TRBJ1-1, with D tentatively TRBD1 (6 bases). Trimming took off 3 bases at V and 2 bases at J, with 14 bases between the two ends. Germline V gene sequence: CDR1 SGHRS, CDR2 YFSETQ. The CDR3 loop spans 15 amino acids. Written as DNA, the CDR3 is TGCGCCAGCAGCTCGAGCACGACAGGTAACACTGAAGCTTTCTTT. It translates to CASSSSTTGNTEAFF.

In its sample, this clonotype was seen many times. V usage is TRBV24-1 and J usage is TRBJ2-2; no firm D call. Germline loops: CDR1 KGHDR, CDR2 SFDVKD. The CDR3 has 14 residues. With 1 base removed from V and 4 bases from J, the gap between germline ends came to 6 bases. CDR3 bases: TGTGCCACCAGTGATTTTTCGGGCACCGGGGAGCTGTTTTTT. Protein: CATSDFSGTGELFF.

This clonotype was seen repeatedly, ten times or more. The chain carries TRBV27 and TRBJ1-3; D ambiguous. The CDR3 contains 14 residues. The V and J ends lost 6 bases and 0 bases respectively, with 9 bases between them. CDR1 is MNHEY and CDR2 is SMNVEV in the germline V gene (reference sequence). This CDR3 reads CASRPGVSGNTIYF. The DNA for the CDR3 is TGTGCCAGCAGGCCCGGCGTCTCTGGAAACACCATATATTTT.

The rearrangement links TRBV20-1 to TRBJ2-7; maybe TRBD2 (5 bases). V was trimmed by 5 bases and J by 2 bases, leaving 16 bases between them. This CDR3 contains 14 residues. Germline values: CDR1 DFQATT, CDR2 SNEGSKA (reference sequence). The CDR3 DNA reads TGCAGTGCTGTGTACGGGGTCCTCACCTACGAGCAGTACTTC. Its translation is CSAVYGVLTYEQYF.

The CDR3 loop reads CASSYSRTGGNEQFF. CDR3 DNA: TGTGCCAGCAGTTACTCGAGGACAGGGGGCAATGAGCAGTTCTTC. This chain links TRBV6-6 with TRBJ2-1; TRBD1 aligns across 10 bases. CDR1 MNHNY and CDR2 SVGAGI come from the germline V gene (reference sequence). The CDR3 totals 15 residues. Trimming removed 0 bases from V and 6 bases from J; junction bases left unmatched: 2.

This clonotype was observed many times. V gene TRBV3-1 combines with J gene TRBJ1-1; 7 bases are a match to TRBD1. Trimming took 7 bases from V and 1 from J; bases not matched to a gene: 6. Germline assignment: CDR1 LGHDT and CDR2 YNNKEL (reference sequence). The CDR3 has 14 residues. CDR3 region: CASNRQGPNTEAFF. Written as DNA, the CDR3 is TGTGCCAGCAACCGACAGGGCCCGAACACTGAAGCTTTCTTT.

There are many counts of this clonotype. The chain links TRBV20-1 to TRBJ2-1, with 11 bases aligning to TRBD2. Germline V gene lookup returns CDR1 DFQATT and CDR2 SNEGSKA (reference sequence). Unmatched junction bases numbered 6, after V lost 0 bases and J lost 5 bases. This CDR3 region has 16 residues. The CDR3 region is CSARDILAGDNNEQFF. The CDR3 coding sequence is TGCAGTGCTAGAGATATACTAGCGGGAGATAACAATGAGCAGTTCTTC.

V usage is TRBV7-2 and J usage is TRBJ1-1; 7 bases agree with TRBD1. Trimming removed 1 base from V and 0 bases from J; junction bases left unmatched: 8. Germline CDR1 is SGHTA and CDR2 is FQGNSA. The CDR3 is made up of 17 amino acids. CDR3 nucleotide sequence: TGTGCCAGCAGCTTAGAGCGGACAGGACTACTGAACACTGAAGCTTTCTTT. It yields the protein CASSLERTGLLNTEAFF.

In its sample, this clonotype was seen many times. This chain links TRBV28 with TRBJ1-1, with D possibly TRBD1 on 5 matching bases. This CDR3 comprises 13 residues. V was clipped by 4 bases and J by 3 bases, with 9 bases between them. Germline V gene lookup returns CDR1 MDHEN and CDR2 SYDVKM. CDR3 DNA sequence: TGTGCCAGCAGTTGGGGGGGGTACACTGAAGCTTTCTTT. It yields the protein CASSWGGYTEAFF.

The chain has TRBV7-9 and TRBJ2-4; D might be TRBD2 (7 bases). V shed 1 base and J shed 6 bases, with 19 bases lying between them. Germline CDR1 reads SEHNR; CDR2 reads FQNEAQ (reference sequence). CDR3 size: 17 residues. The CDR3, as DNA: TGTGCCAGCAGCTTAGGGGGGGGCACCTATTATGGAAACATTCAGTACTTC. Translation: CASSLGGGTYYGNIQYF.

This clonotype was counted many times. This CDR3 is CASSTGRSGRARLRKTQYF. The CDR3 coding sequence is TGTGCCAGCAGTACGGGGCGAAGCGGGAGGGCCAGGTTGCGGAAGACCCAGTACTTC. J is TRBJ2-5 and V is TRBV28, with TRBD2 matching 10 bases. Germline V gene sequence: CDR1 MDHEN, CDR2 SYDVKM. The CDR3 has 19 amino acids. The J segment lost 6 bases and the V segment lost 5 bases, leaving 21 bases of the junction unmatched.

CDR3 amino acids: CASSPRQGLDAPQHF. CDR3 DNA: TGTGCCAGCTCACCGCGACAGGGCCTGGATGCGCCCCAGCATTTT. The chain recombines TRBV18 with TRBJ1-5; 7 positions match TRBD1. CDR1 KGHSH and CDR2 LQKENI come from the germline V gene. There are 15 residues in the CDR3. V lost 3 bases to trimming and J lost 9 bases; unmatched junction nucleotides: 11.

V is TRBV6-1 and J is TRBJ2-7; 9 nucleotides align to TRBD1. This CDR3 region has 15 residues. Unmatched junction bases numbered 8, after V lost 7 bases and J lost 1 base. Germline values: CDR1 MNHNS, CDR2 SASEGT. CDR3 region: CASKPGQGRSYEQYF. CDR3 bases: TGTGCCAGCAAACCGGGACAGGGTCGGTCCTACGAGCAGTACTTC.

This clonotype has ten or more counts. This rearrangement joins TRBV20-1 to TRBJ1-1; tentative D call: TRBD1 (5 bases). The CDR3 runs to 16 residues. Trimming took off 0 bases at V and 6 bases at J, with 20 bases between the two ends. The germline CDR1 and CDR2 sequences are DFQATT and SNEGSKA (reference sequence). The CDR3 DNA sequence: TGCAGTGCTAGAGATGAGCCAGGGCCCTTAGGGCCTGAAGCTTTCTTT. Translated: CSARDEPGPLGPEAFF.

V is TRBV12-3 or TRBV12-4 and J is TRBJ1-3, with 9 bases lining up with TRBD1. The CDR3 covers 15 residues. The V and J ends lost 6 bases and 8 bases, in that order; junction bases with no gene match: 11. Written as DNA, the CDR3 is TGTGCCAGCAGGGGGTACCCGGGACAGGGCCACACCATATATTTT. This codes for CASRGYPGQGHTIYF.

This clonotype was seen many times. V usage is TRBV18 and J usage is TRBJ2-7; no clear D gene. Germline V gene lookup returns CDR1 KGHSH and CDR2 LQKENI. The CDR3 loop spans 13 amino acids. The V gene lost 2 bases and the J gene lost 3 bases, with 8 bases spanning the gap. Written as DNA, the CDR3 is TGTGCCAGCTCACCAGTGATTAGCTACGAGCAGTACTTC. It translates to CASSPVISYEQYF.

This clonotype was observed many times. The V call is TRBV6-1, the J call TRBJ2-7; the match to TRBD2 covers 13 bases. The CDR3 runs to 14 residues. Germline V CDR1 and CDR2: MNHNS, SASEGT. The V and J ends lost 5 bases and 4 bases, in that order; junction bases with no gene match: 2. The DNA for the CDR3 is TGTGCCAGCAGTCGGACTAGCGGGGGATACGAGCAGTACTTC. It yields the protein CASSRTSGGYEQYF.

The chain couples TRBV20-1 to TRBJ2-7; the match to TRBD2 covers 7 bases. This CDR3 is 15 amino acids long. With 5 bases clipped from V and 2 bases from J, the junction kept 12 bases outside the gene matches. The germline CDR1 and CDR2 sequences are DFQATT and SNEGSKA (reference sequence). The DNA of the CDR3 is TGCAGTGCTGCTGACTCAGGGAGGGCCGCCTACGAGCAGTACTTC. Protein product: CSAADSGRAAYEQYF.

This clonotype appeared a few times. This chain uses TRBV27 with TRBJ1-6; D may be TRBD1 (6 bases). The CDR3 is 18 amino acids. The V end lost 0 bases, the J end lost 6 bases, and 18 bases lay between the germline ends. CDR1 and CDR2 (germline): MNHEY, SMNVEV (reference sequence). For the CDR3, the DNA is TGTGCCAGCAGTTTATCGAACCCAGGGGAAGTCTTTAATTCACCCCTCCACTTT. This translates into CASSLSNPGEVFNSPLHF.

This clonotype was detected ten times or more. An end of the junction does not agree with germline; a read error may underlie this. The chain links TRBV28 to TRBJ2-1, with D hard to call. Germline V CDR1 and CDR2: MDHEN, SYDVKM. This CDR3 is 15 amino acids long. The CDR3: CATSFSWGSYNEQFF. The DNA for the CDR3 is TGTGCCACCAGTTTTAGTTGGGGTTCCTACAATGAGCAGTTCTTC.

This clonotype was seen only a few times. V and J are TRBV18 and TRBJ1-3; TRBD1 aligns across 7 bases. The CDR3 runs to 13 residues. Germline CDR1 and CDR2: KGHSH and LQKENI. With V trimmed by 4 bases and J by 8 bases, 5 bases remained unmatched. The CDR3: CASSRGQAYTIYF. The CDR3 region has the DNA TGTGCCAGCTCACGAGGACAGGCCTACACCATATATTTT.

This chain connects TRBV11-2 to TRBJ1-3, with 8 bases lining up with TRBD1. CDR3 length: 14 residues. Trimming at V came to 4 bases and at J to 16 bases, leaving 15 bases not matched to a gene. The germline V gene has CDR1 SGHAT and CDR2 FQNNGV. As DNA, the CDR3 is TGTGCCAGCAGCTCAACTCAAGACAGGGGCAAGGGCTATTTT. It translates to CASSSTQDRGKGYF.

This clonotype was picked up a small number of times. V is TRBV3-1 and J is TRBJ1-6; D unclear. Between the trimmed V and J ends, which lost 7 bases and 11 bases, there was a span of 18 bases. CDR1 is LGHDT, CDR2 YNNKEL, per germline (reference sequence). This CDR3 contains 14 residues. The CDR3 sequence: CASTSLGSQAPLHF. CDR3 nucleotide sequence: TGTGCCAGCACCTCCCTCGGTAGCCAGGCACCCCTCCACTTT.

This clonotype was seen a handful of times. This chain's CDR3 is CASSRYRESANEKLFF. The DNA of the CDR3 is TGTGCCAGCAGCCGGTACAGGGAATCGGCTAATGAAAAACTGTTTTTT. The chain carries TRBV3-1 and TRBJ1-4, with D possibly matching TRBD1 (6 bases). This CDR3 has 16 amino acids. Looked up from germline, CDR1 is LGHDT and CDR2 is YNNKEL (reference sequence). Trimming cost V 4 bases and J 3 bases, with 15 bases left between them.

Concerning this clonotype itself: One base away lies a much larger clone, so this may be a sequencing read error. The rearrangement links TRBV3-1 to TRBJ1-5; possibly TRBD1 for D (6 bases). Looked up from germline, CDR1 is LGHDT and CDR2 is YNNKEL (reference sequence). The CDR3 is 14 residues long. CDR3 sequence: CAGSQGGGNQPQHF. The DNA for the CDR3 is TGTGCCGGCAGCCAAGGAGGGGGTAATCAGCCCCAGCATTTT.

This clonotype has ten or more counts. This sequence joins TRBV24-1 and TRBJ2-1; 7 bases line up with TRBD2. The germline V gene encodes CDR1 KGHDR and CDR2 SFDVKD. V trimming: 5 bases; J trimming: 4 bases; junction bases outside the gene matches: 7. There are 15 residues in the CDR3. CDR3 DNA: TGTGCCACCAGTGCTGGGGGGGGTCGATACAATGAGCAGTTCTTC. Residues: CATSAGGGRYNEQFF.

Turning to this clonotype: This clone may be a read error of a much larger clone one base away. The J gene is TRBJ2-1, the V gene TRBV20-1; TRBD2 is a possible D gene (5 bases). CDR3 length: 12 residues. CDR1 is DFQATT and CDR2 is SNEGSKA in the germline V gene (reference sequence). The CDR3 here is CSAGSGYNERFF. In DNA, the CDR3 is TGCAGTGCGGGGAGCGGCTACAATGAGCGGTTCTTC.